The text below deals with one T cell receptor beta chain. Its antigen is as yet unknown. These data are taken from a study of T cell clonotyping in hematopoietic cell transplantation. TCRdb's table, derived via immunoSEQ multiplex PCR, lists solely in-frame clones and lacks some. Altogether about 36,000 clones are present, 80% to 90% being singletons, with the ten largest covering under 2.5%. The length of the CDR3 is 15 residues. CDR1 MGHRA and CDR2 YSYEKL come from the germline V gene. V was pared by 0 bases and J by 4 bases, with 10 bases between. Study-level points and caveats: Pathologically expanded recipient clonotypes increased progressively from day 30 to day 180 as diversity fell. At the given depth, recipient repertoires were over 97% de novo clonotypes. Without cell sorting, CD4 versus CD8 contributions remain unresolved.

Sequencing input: peripheral blood mononuclear cells. The J gene is TRBJ2-1, the V gene TRBV4-1, with D possibly matching TRBD1 (6 bases). The sequence was obtained from a middle-aged woman in good health. Some clones in this sample may be carry-over from other donors' samples. The DNA for the CDR3 is TGCGCCAGCAGCCAAGATAGGGACATTTACAATGAGCAGTTCTTC. It codes for CASSQDRDIYNEQFF.